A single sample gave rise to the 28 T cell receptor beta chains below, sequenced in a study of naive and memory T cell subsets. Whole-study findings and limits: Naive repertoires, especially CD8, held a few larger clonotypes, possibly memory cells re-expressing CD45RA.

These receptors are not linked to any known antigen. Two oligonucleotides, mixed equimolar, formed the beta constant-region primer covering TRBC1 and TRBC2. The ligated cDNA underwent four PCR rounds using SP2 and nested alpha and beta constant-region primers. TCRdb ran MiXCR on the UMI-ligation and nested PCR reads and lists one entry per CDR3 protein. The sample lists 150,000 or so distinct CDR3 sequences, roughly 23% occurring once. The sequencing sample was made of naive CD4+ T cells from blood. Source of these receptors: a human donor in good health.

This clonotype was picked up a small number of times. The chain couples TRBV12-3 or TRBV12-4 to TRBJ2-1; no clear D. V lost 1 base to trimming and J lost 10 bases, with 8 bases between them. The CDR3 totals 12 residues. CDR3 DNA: TGTGCCAGCAGTTTAGAAAGCCCCGAGCAGTTCTTC. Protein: CASSLESPEQFF.

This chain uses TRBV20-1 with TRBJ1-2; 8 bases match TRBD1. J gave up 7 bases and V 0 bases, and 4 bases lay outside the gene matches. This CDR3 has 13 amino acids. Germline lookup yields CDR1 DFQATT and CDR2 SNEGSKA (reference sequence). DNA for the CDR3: TGCAGTGCTAGAGACGGGACAGGAGGTGGCTACACCTTC. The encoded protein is CSARDGTGGGYTF.

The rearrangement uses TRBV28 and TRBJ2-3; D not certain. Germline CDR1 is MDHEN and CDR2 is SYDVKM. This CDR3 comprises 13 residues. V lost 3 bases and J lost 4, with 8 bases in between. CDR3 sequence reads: CASSFPRPDTQYF. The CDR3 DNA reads TGTGCCAGCAGTTTCCCTAGGCCAGATACGCAGTATTTT.

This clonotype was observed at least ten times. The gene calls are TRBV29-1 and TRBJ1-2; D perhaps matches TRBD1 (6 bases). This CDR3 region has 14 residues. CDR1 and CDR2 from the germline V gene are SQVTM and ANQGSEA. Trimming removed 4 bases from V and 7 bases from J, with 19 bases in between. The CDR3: CSVVSSPGDRGYTF. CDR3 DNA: TGCAGCGTTGTATCTTCCCCAGGGGACCGTGGCTACACCTTC.

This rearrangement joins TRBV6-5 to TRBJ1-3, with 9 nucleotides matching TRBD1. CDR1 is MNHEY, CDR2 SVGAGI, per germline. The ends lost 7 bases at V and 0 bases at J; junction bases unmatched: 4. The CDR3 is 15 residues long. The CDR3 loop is CASKVGQGSGNTIYF. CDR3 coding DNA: TGTGCCAGCAAGGTGGGACAGGGCTCTGGAAACACCATATATTTT.

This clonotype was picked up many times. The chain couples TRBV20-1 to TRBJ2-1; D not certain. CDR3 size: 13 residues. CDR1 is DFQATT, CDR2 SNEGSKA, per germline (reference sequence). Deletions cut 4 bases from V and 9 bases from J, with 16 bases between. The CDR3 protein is CSATETSPFEQFF. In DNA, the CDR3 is TGCAGTGCTACCGAGACATCCCCTTTTGAGCAGTTCTTC.

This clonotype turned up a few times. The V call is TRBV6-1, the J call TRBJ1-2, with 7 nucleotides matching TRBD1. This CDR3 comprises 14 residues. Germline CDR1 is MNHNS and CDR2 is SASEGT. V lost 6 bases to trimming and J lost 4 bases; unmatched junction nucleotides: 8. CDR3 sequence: CASSPGQARYGYTF. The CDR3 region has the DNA TGTGCCAGCAGCCCTGGACAGGCCCGCTATGGCTACACCTTC.

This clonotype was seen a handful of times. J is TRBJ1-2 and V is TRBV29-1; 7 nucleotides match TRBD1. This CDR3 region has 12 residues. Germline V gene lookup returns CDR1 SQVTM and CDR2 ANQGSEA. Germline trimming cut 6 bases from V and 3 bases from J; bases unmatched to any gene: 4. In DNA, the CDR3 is TGCAGCGTCCTTCAGGGGGACTATGGCTACACCTTC. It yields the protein CSVLQGDYGYTF.

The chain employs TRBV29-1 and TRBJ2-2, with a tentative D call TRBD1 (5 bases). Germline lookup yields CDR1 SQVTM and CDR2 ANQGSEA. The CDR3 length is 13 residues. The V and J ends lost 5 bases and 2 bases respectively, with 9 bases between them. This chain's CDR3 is CSVRQGNTGELFF. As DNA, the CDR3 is TGCAGCGTTCGTCAGGGAAACACCGGGGAGCTGTTTTTT.

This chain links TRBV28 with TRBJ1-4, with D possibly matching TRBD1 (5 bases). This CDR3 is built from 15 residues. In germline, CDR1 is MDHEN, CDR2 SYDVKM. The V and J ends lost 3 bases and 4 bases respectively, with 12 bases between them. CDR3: CASSFLQGGNEKLFF. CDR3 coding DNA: TGTGCCAGCAGTTTTCTGCAGGGTGGTAATGAAAAACTGTTTTTT.

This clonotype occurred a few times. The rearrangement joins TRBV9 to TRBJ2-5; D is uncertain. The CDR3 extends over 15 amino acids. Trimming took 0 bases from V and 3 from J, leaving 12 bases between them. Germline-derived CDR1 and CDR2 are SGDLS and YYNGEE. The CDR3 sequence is CASSVGRLGKETQYF. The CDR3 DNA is TGTGCCAGCAGCGTAGGGCGGCTGGGAAAAGAGACCCAGTACTTC.

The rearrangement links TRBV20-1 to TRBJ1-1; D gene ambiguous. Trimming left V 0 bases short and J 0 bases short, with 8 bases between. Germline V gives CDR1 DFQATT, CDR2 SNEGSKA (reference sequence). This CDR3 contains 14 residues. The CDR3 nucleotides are TGCAGTGCTAGAGATGTCCCGCTGAACACTGAAGCTTTCTTT. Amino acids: CSARDVPLNTEAFF.

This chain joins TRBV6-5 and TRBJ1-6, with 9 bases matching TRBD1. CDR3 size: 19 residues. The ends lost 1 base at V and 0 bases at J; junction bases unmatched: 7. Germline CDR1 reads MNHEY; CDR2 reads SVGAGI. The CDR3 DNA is TGTGCCAGCAGTTACTTGGGACAGGGACTCCTCTCCTATAATTCACCCCTCCACTTT. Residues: CASSYLGQGLLSYNSPLHF.

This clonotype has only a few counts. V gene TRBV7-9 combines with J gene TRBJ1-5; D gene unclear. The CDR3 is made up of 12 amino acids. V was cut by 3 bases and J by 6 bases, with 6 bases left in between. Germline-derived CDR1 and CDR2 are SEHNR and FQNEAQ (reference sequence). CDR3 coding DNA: TGTGCCAGCAGCTTGGAATCTCAGCCCCAGCATTTT. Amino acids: CASSLESQPQHF. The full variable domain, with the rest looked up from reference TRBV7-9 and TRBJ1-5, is DTGVSQNPRHKITKRGQNVTFRCDPISEHNRLYWYRQTLGQGPEFLTYFQNEAQLEKSRLLSDRFSAERPKGSFSTLEIQRTEQGDSAMYLCASSLESQPQHFGDGTRLSIL.

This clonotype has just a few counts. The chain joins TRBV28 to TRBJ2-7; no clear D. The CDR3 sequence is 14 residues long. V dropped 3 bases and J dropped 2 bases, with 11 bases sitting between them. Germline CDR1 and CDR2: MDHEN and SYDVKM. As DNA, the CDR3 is TGTGCCAGCAGTTTTTTTGGCACCACCTACGAGCAGTACTTC. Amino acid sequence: CASSFFGTTYEQYF.

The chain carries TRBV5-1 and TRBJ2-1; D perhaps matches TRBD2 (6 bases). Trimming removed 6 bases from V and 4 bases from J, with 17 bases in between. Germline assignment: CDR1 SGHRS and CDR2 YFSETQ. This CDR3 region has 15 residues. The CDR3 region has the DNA TGCGCCAGCACCACTGTGGGGACTCCATACAATGAGCAGTTCTTC. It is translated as CASTTVGTPYNEQFF.

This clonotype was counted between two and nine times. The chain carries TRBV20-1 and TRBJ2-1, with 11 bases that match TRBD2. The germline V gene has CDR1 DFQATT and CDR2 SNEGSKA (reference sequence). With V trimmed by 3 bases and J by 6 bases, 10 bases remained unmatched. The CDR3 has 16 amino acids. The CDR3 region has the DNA TGCAGTGCTAGGGGATCTAGCGGGAGGCGAGGCAATGAGCAGTTCTTC. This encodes CSARGSSGRRGNEQFF.

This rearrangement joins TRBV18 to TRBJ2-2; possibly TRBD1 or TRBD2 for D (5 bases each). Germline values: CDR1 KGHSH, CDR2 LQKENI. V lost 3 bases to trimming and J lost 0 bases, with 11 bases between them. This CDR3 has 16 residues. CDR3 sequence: CASSPIGAPNTGELFF. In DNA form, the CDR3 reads TGTGCCAGCTCACCGATCGGGGCACCGAACACCGGGGAGCTGTTTTTT.

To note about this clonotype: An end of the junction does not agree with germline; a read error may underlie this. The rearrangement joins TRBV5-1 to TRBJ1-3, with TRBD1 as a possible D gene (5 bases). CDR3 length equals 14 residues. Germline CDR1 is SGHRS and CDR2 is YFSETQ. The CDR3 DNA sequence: TGCGCCAGCAGCCGGACCGGGGGGGGAATCACCATATATTTT. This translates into CASSRTGGGITIYF. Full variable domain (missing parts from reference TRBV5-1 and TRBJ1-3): KAGVTQTPRYLIKTRGQQVTLSCSPISGHRSVSWYQQTPGQGLQFLFEYFSETQRNKGNFPGRFSGRQFSNSRSEMNVSTLELGDSALYLCASSRTGGGITIYFGEGSWLTVV.

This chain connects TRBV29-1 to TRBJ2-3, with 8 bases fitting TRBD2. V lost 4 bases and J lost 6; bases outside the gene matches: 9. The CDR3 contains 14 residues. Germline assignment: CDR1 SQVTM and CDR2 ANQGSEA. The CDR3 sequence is CSVGIGRGADTQYF. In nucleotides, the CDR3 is TGCAGCGTTGGGATCGGGAGGGGGGCGGATACGCAGTATTTT.

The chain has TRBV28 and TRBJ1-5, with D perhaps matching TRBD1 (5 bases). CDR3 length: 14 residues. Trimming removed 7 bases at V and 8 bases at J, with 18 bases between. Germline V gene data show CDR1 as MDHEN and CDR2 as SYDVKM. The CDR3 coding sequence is TGTGCCAGCACTCCCAGGGCCCCGGTAGAGCCCCAGCATTTT. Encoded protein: CASTPRAPVEPQHF.

The CDR3: CSVRDRDHEQFF. Here the CDR3 DNA reads TGCAGCGTGCGCGACAGGGACCATGAGCAGTTCTTC. This chain connects TRBV29-1 to TRBJ2-1; 7 positions agree with TRBD1. The CDR3 is made up of 12 amino acids. V lost 6 bases, J lost 8 bases, and 7 bases stayed unmatched. CDR1 and CDR2 (germline): SQVTM, ANQGSEA.

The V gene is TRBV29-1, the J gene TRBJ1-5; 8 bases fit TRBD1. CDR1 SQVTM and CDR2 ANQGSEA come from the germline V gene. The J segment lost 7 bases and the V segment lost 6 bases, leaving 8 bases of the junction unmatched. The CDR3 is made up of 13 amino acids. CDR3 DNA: TGCAGCGTAGTACAGGGGGTGGGCCAGCCCCAGCATTTT. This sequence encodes CSVVQGVGQPQHF. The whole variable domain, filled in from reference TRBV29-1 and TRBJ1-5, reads SAVISQKPSRDICQRGTSLTIQCQVDSQVTMMFWYRQQPGQSLTLIATANQGSEATYESGFVIDKFPISRPNLTFSTLTVSNMSPEDSSIYLCSVVQGVGQPQHFGDGTRLSIL.

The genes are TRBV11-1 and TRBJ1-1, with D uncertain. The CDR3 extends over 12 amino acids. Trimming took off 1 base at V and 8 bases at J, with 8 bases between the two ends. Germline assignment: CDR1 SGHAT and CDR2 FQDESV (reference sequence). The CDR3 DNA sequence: TGTGCCAGCAGCTTAGTTCCGGAAGAAGCTTTCTTT. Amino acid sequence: CASSLVPEEAFF.

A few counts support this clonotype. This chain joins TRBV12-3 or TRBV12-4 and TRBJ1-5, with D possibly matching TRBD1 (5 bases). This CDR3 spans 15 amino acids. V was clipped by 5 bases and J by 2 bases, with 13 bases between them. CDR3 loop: CASSPRGTGNQPQHF. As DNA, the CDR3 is TGTGCCAGCAGTCCTCGGGGGACTGGCAATCAGCCCCAGCATTTT.

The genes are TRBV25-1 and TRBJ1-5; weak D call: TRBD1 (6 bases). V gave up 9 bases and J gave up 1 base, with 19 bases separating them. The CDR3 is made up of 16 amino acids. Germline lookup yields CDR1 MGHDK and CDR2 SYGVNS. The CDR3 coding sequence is TGTGCCAGTTTAAGCGGGGGCCCCGACAGCAATCAGCCCCAGCATTTT. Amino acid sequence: CASLSGGPDSNQPQHF.

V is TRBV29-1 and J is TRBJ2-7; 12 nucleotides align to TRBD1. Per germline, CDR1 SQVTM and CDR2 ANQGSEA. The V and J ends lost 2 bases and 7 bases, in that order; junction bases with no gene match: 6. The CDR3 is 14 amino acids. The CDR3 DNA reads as TGCAGCGTTGAACCGGGACAGGGGGCGCGTGAGCAGTACTTC. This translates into CSVEPGQGAREQYF.

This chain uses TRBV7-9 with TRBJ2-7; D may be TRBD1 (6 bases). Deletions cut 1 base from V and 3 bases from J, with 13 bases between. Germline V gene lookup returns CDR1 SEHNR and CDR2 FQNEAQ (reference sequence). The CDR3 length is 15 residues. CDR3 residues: CASSLGQPGDYEQYF. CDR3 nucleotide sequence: TGTGCCAGCAGCTTAGGACAGCCAGGGGACTACGAGCAGTACTTC.